This T cell receptor (beta chain) was observed in a study of blood T cells in healthy people across ages. Trimming at V came to 1 base and at J to 5 bases, leaving 6 bases not matched to a gene. CDR1 is DFQATT and CDR2 is SNEGSKA in the germline V gene (reference sequence). The CDR3 loop spans 15 amino acids. A sample-barcoded 5' primer and a J-beta primer mix were used in a second PCR of roughly 7 to 11 cycles. TCRdb passed the 5' RACE reads through MiXCR, listing each CDR3 protein once. The table lists some 790,000 distinct CDR3 sequences, under 30% of them singletons. The receptor comes from a woman aged 80 or older in good health. The sequenced sample consisted of blood. V is TRBV20-1 and J is TRBJ2-5, with TRBD2 matching 11 bases. The CDR3 DNA is TGCAGTGCTAGAGGACTAGCGGGGAACAGGGAGACCCAGTACTTC. This encodes CSARGLAGNRETQYF.